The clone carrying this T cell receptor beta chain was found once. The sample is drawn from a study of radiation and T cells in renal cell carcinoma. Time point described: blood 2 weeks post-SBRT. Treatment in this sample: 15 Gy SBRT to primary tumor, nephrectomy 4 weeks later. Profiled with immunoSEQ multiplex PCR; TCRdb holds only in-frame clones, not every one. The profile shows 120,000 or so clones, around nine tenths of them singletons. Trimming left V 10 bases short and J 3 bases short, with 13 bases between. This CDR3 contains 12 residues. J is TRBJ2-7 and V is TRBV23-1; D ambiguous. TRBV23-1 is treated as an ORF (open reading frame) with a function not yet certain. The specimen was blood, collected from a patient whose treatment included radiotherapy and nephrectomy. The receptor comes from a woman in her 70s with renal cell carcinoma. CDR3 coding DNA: TGCGCCAACTCTCAGGTACTCTACGAGCAGTACTTC. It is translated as CANSQVLYEQYF.